This T cell receptor (beta chain) was captured in a study of molecular identifiers for immune sequencing clone quantification. The CDR3 runs 15 residues. Trimming pared 2 bases from V and 4 bases from J, leaving 13 bases between. Per the germline V gene, CDR1 is ENHRY and CDR2 is SYGVKD. TCRdb processed the PCR reads anew with MiXCR; each CDR3 protein has one entry. The sample has under 600,000 distinct CDR3 sequences; around 23% are singletons. Ten or more counts support this clonotype. The receptor's source is a human donor in good health. Some libraries in this study had Jurkat cell RNA spiked in. The chain uses TRBV10-3 and TRBJ2-3; D is undetermined. Sequencing input: naive CD8+ T cells from blood, with Jurkat cell RNA spiked in. Subset denoted: FACS-sorted CD8+CD4-CCR7+CD45RA+ naive T cells. The CDR3 DNA reads as TGTGCCATCAGTGAGGGGGAAGTAGCCGCAGATACGCAGTATTTT. Its protein product is CAISEGEVAADTQYF.